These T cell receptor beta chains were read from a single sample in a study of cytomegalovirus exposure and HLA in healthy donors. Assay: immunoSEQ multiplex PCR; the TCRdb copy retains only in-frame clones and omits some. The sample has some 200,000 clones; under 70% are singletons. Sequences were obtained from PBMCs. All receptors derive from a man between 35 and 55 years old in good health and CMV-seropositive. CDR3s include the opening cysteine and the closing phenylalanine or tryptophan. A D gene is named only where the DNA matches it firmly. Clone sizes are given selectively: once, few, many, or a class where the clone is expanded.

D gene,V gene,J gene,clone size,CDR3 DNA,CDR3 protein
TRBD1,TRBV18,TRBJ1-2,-,TGTGCCAGCTCACCTGGGACAGGGTATGGCTACACCTTC,CASSPGTGYGYTF
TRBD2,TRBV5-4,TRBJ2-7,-,TGTGCCAGCAGCTTGGGGGGCGCTAGCGGGGCCTACGAGCAGTACTTC,CASSLGGASGAYEQYF
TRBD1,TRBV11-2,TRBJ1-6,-,TGTGCCAGCAGCGCCCCGTACCGGGACAGGCTTGATTCACCCCTCCACTTT,CASSAPYRDRLDSPLHF
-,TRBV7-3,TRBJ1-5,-,TGTGCCAGCAGCAGGACAGACCCTTTTCGGCGGCTTAGGAGCAATCAGCCCCAGCATTTT,CASSRTDPFRRLRSNQPQHF
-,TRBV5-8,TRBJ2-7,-,TGTGCCAGCAGCTATCCAGGCTACGAGCAGTACTTC,CASSYPGYEQYF
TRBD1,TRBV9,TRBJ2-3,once,TGTGCCAGCAGCCCCCGGGGGGACAGGGGGGCAGATACGCAGTATTTT,CASSPRGDRGADTQYF
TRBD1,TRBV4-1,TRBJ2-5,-,TGCGCCAGCAGCCAAGCGACCGACAGGGGCCCCGTAGAGACCCAGTACTTC,CASSQATDRGPVETQYF
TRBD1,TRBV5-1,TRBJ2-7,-,TGCGCCAGCAGTTCCGGGACAGACTACGAGCAGTACTTC,CASSSGTDYEQYF
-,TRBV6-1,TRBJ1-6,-,TGTGCCAGCGGGGCGGGGAGCTCCTATAATTCACCCCTCCACTTT,CASGAGSSYNSPLHF
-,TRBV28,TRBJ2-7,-,TGTGCCAGCAGTGGTACCGGCGTAGGAGACTACGAGCAGTACTTC,CASSGTGVGDYEQYF
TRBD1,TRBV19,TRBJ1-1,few,TGTGCCAGTAGTATCCGACAGGGGAACACTGAAGCTTTCTTT,CASSIRQGNTEAFF
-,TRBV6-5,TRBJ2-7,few,TGTGCCAGCAGTCCAAGACAGAGCTCCTACGAGCAGTACTTC,CASSPRQSSYEQYF
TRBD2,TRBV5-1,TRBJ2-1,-,TGCGCCAGCAGCTTCCCAAGAGCGGGGGTCCATACCTACAATGAGCAGTTCTTC,CASSFPRAGVHTYNEQFF
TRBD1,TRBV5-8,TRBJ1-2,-,TGTGCCAGCAGCTTGGGACAGGGGAATGGCTACACCTTC,CASSLGQGNGYTF
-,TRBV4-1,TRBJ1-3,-,TGCGCCAGCAGCCACTACTCTGGAAACACCATATATTTT,CASSHYSGNTIYF
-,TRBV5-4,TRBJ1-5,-,TGTGCCAGCAGCTTGGGTTCCCTAAGTCAGCCCCAGCATTTT,CASSLGSLSQPQHF
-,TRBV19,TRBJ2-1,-,TGTGCCAGTAGTCGAGGACAGAACAATGAGCAGTTCTTC,CASSRGQNNEQFF
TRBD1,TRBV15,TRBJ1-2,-,TGTGCCACTTCATGGGACAGGGGGCGAAAGGTTGGCTACACCTTC,CATSWDRGRKVGYTF
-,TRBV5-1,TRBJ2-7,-,TGCGCCAGCAGCTTCGGGGGAACCTACGAGCAGTACTTC,CASSFGGTYEQYF
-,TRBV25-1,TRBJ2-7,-,TGTGCCAGCAGTGGTCTTTACGAGCAGTACTTC,CASSGLYEQYF
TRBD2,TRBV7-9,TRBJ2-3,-,TGTGCCAGCAGAGTTAGCGGGGGGGCCCCAGATACGCAGTATTTT,CASRVSGGAPDTQYF
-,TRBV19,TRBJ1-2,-,TGTGCCAGTATTGATCGGGGGGCAGGGGACTATGGCTACACCTTC,CASIDRGAGDYGYTF
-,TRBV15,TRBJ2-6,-,TGTGCCACCACCCAGGCAGGGGCAGGGGCCAACGTCCTGACTTTC,CATTQAGAGANVLTF
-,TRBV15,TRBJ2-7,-,TGTGCCACCAGCAGAGAGACGGATACAGGCTACAAGCAGTACTTC,CATSRETDTGYKQYF
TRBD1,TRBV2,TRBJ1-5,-,TGTGCCAGCGCGCCGGGACAGGGGGCTGAGCCCCAGCATTTT,CASAPGQGAEPQHF
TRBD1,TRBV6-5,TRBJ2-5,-,TGTGCCAGCAGTTACACCGGGACAGTTCAAGAGACCCAGTACTTC,CASSYTGTVQETQYF
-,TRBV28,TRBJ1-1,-,TGTGCCAGCAGCCCCCGGACGCCGGGAGTTGGAGCTTTCTTT,CASSPRTPGVGAFF
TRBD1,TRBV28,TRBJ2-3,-,TGTGCCAGCAGTTTAGAAAGAGGGGGCGACCGCACAGATACGCAGTATTTT,CASSLERGGDRTDTQYF
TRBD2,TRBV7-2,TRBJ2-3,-,TGTGCCAGCAGCCTCAATAGCGGGGGTTGGGATACGCAGTATTTT,CASSLNSGGWDTQYF
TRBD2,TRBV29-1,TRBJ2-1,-,TGCAGCGTTGAAATAGCGGGGAGATACAATGCGCAGTTCTTC,CSVEIAGRYNAQFF
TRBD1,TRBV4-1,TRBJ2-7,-,TGCGCCAGCAGCCTCCGGGACAGGGGCTACGAGCAGTACTTC,CASSLRDRGYEQYF
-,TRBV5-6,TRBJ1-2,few,TGTGCCAGCAGCCCACAGGGACCGCCCCCTTATGGCTACACCTTC,CASSPQGPPPYGYTF
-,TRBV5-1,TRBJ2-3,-,TGCGCCAGCAGCTTGGGGGCTAGCACAGATACGCAGTATTTT,CASSLGASTDTQYF
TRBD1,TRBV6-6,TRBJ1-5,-,TGTGCCAGCAGTCCTGGACAGGGCCTGAGGCCCCAGCATTTT,CASSPGQGLRPQHF
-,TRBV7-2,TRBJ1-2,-,TGTGCCAGCAGTTTGGACGGCAGTAAAGCGGTCTATGGCTACACCTTC,CASSLDGSKAVYGYTF
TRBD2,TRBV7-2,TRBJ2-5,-,TGTGCCAGCAGCCCGGGGCTAGCGGGGCAAGAGACCCAGTACTTC,CASSPGLAGQETQYF
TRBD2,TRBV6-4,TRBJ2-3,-,TGTGCCAGCAGGAGAGCGGGGGGTAGCACAGATACGCAGTATTTT,CASRRAGGSTDTQYF
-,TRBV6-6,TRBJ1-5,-,TGTGCCAGCGGACAGAATAGCAATCAGCCCCAGCATTTT,CASGQNSNQPQHF
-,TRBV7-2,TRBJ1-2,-,TGTGCCAGCAGCTTAGAGGCGGGGTATGGCTACACCTTC,CASSLEAGYGYTF
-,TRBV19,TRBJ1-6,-,TGTGCCAGTAGTATTTCCGCGAGCTCCTATAATTCACCCCTCCACTTT,CASSISASSYNSPLHF
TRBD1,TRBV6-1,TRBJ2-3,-,TGTGCCACCTGTATTGAGCAGGGGGCTGGCGGTACGCAGTATTTT,CATCIEQGAGGTQYF
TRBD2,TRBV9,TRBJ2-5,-,TGTGCCAGCACCCTTAGCGGGGGGGCCTCCGAGACCCAGTACTTC,CASTLSGGASETQYF
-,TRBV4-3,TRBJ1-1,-,TGCGCCAGCAGCCAAGATCGCGTAGGGGCTAACACTGAAGCTTTCTTT,CASSQDRVGANTEAFF
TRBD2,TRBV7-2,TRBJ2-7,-,TGTGCCAGCAGCTTAGAAGCGGGGGGGCCGTACGAGCAGTACTTC,CASSLEAGGPYEQYF
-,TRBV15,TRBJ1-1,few,TGTGCCACCAGCAGAGACAGGGGCGTCACTGAAGCTTTCTTT,CATSRDRGVTEAFF
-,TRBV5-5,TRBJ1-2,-,TGTGCCAGCAGCTTGGGGGGAGTCGTCGGCTATGGCTACACCTTC,CASSLGGVVGYGYTF
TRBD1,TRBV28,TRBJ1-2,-,TGTGCCAGCAGTTCTACAGGGGTTTTTGGCTACACCTTC,CASSSTGVFGYTF
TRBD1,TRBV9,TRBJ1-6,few,TGTGCCAGCAGCCCCGGGACAGGGGGCATCCCCGCTTATAATTCACCCCTCCACTTT,CASSPGTGGIPAYNSPLHF
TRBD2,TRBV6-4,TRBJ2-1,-,TGTGCCAGCACCCTACCCGCGGGGGGCAAATACAATGAGCAGTTCTTC,CASTLPAGGKYNEQFF
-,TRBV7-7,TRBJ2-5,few,TGTGCCAGCAGCTCTATGACAAGTCTTGAGACCCAGTACTTC,CASSSMTSLETQYF
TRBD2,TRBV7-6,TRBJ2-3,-,TGTGCCAGCAGCAAAGTCGGCGGGGGGCTGAATACGCAGTATTTT,CASSKVGGGLNTQYF
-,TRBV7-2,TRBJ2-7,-,TGTGCCAGCAGCCAACTAATCGGCTACGAGCAGTACTTC,CASSQLIGYEQYF
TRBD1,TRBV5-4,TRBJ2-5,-,TGTGCCAGCAGCTTGGTTGGACAGGCGGCCCAGTACTTC,CASSLVGQAAQYF
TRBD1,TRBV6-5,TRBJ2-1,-,TGTGCCAGCAGTGGAGGGACAGGGGCCTACAATGAGCAGTTCTTC,CASSGGTGAYNEQFF
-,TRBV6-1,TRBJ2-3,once,TGTGCCAGCACGGGGGTGTCTGGCACAGATACGCAGTATTTT,CASTGVSGTDTQYF